The clone carrying this T cell receptor (beta chain) came up a few times. The antigen remains unidentified. This specimen comes from a study of cytomegalovirus exposure and HLA in healthy donors. Germline loops: CDR1 SGHDT, CDR2 YYEEEE. Trimming took 0 bases from V and 2 from J, leaving 11 bases between them. The CDR3 totals 15 residues. The PCR was carried out with 60 Vbeta primers and 13 Jbeta primers. Produced via immunoSEQ multiplex PCR; TCRdb's table is partial and in-frame only. The table shows tens of thousands of clones, with 70% to 80% occurring only once. Study-level findings and limits: Reportedly, diagnosis of cytomegalovirus status by the classifier showed high specificity and sensitivity. In an earlier analysis, in fewer than 700 donors, most V segments appeared productive either ~90% or ~30% of the time. Most TCR sequences were rare, but some public TCRs occurred in many donors.

This sequence originates from a woman aged 40 to 55 in good health and CMV-seropositive. The rearrangement uses TRBV5-6 and TRBJ1-1, with D tentatively TRBD1 (6 bases). The material sequenced was PBMCs. The CDR3 DNA is TGTGCCAGCAGCTTGGCGACAGGAAAAAACACTGAAGCTTTCTTT. Translation gives CASSLATGKNTEAFF.